This TCR beta chain was captured by sequencing in a study of naive and memory T cell subsets. Notes on the study in general: Diversity fell and Gini index rose from naive through CM, EM, EMRA. Especially in CD8 cells, naive repertoires contained a few larger clonotypes, possibly CD45RA-re-expressing memory cells. Each distinct alpha or beta sequence counts as one clonotype.

Overnight CMV lysate stimulation of fresh PBMCs defined donor CMV status by CD4+ IFNgamma. Two oligonucleotides, mixed equimolar, formed the beta constant-region primer covering TRBC1 and TRBC2. Nested alpha and beta constant-region primers with the SP2 primer drove four PCR rounds on ligated cDNA. Ligation attached a single-stranded oligonucleotide with a 12-nucleotide UMI and the SP2 primer to the cDNA 3' end. TCRdb itself ran the UMI-ligation and nested PCR reads through MiXCR, one entry per CDR3 protein. The table lists about 100,000 distinct CDR3 sequences, 13% to 15% of them singletons. About this clonotype: Its target is unknown.

Deletions cut 5 bases from V and 1 base from J, with 16 bases between. The V gene's germline CDR1 is SGHAT and CDR2 FQNNGV. The CDR3 loop spans 16 amino acids. This chain uses TRBV11-2 with TRBJ2-3; possibly TRBD2 for D (7 bases). Source material: naive CD8+ T cells from blood. This TCR came from a human donor in good health. CDR3 residues: CASSQGGGSGTDTQYF. CDR3 bases: TGTGCCAGCAGCCAGGGAGGGGGGTCCGGCACAGATACGCAGTATTTT. Filled out from reference TRBV11-2 and TRBJ2-3, the complete variable domain reads EAGVAQSPRYKIIEKRQSVAFWCNPISGHATLYWYQQILGQGPKLLIQFQNNGVVDDSQLPKDRFSAERLKGVDSTLKIQPAKLEDSAVYLCASSQGGGSGTDTQYFGPGTRLTVL.